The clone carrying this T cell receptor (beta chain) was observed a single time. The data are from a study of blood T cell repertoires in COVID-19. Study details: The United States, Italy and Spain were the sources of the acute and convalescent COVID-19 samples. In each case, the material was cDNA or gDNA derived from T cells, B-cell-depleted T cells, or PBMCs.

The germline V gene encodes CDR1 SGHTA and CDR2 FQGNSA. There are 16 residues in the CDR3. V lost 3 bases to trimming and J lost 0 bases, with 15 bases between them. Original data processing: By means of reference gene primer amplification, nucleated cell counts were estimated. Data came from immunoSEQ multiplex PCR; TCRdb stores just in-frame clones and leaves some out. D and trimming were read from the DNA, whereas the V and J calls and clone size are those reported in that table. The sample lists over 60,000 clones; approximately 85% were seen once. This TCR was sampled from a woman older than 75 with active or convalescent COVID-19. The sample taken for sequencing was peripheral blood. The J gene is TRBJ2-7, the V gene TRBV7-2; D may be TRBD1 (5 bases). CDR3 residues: CASSLILAGISYEQYF. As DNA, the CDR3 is TGTGCCAGCAGCTTGATCCTTGCAGGGATCTCCTACGAGCAGTACTTC.